A selection of T cell receptor beta chains follows, all from one sample in a study of T cell responses to AZD1222 COVID-19 vaccine. The method was immunoSEQ multiplex PCR; TCRdb's version includes in-frame clones alone and lacks a portion of them. The data hold some 86,000 clones, with 75% to 85% observed a single time. Sequencing was performed on peripheral blood, taken on day 0 of AZD1222 vaccination. Every receptor here comes from an adult in good health. The CDR3 runs from the conserved cysteine through the conserved F or W. D genes are given only for firm matches. Clone size, where shown, is once, few, many, or a class for clones that have expanded.

clone size: -; D gene: -; J gene: TRBJ1-4; V gene: TRBV30; CDR3 DNA: TGTGCCTGCGCCGGGACGGAGTATTCGGAGGAAAAACTGTTTTTT; CDR3 protein: CACAGTEYSEEKLFF
clone size: -; D gene: -; J gene: TRBJ2-6; V gene: TRBV7-9; CDR3 DNA: TGTGCCAGCAGCTTAGCAGTCTCTGGGGCCAACGTCCTGACTTTC; CDR3 protein: CASSLAVSGANVLTF
clone size: -; D gene: -; J gene: TRBJ1-5; V gene: TRBV9; CDR3 DNA: TGTGCCAGCAGCGTAGATCCGGGGGACCAGCCCCAGCATTTT; CDR3 protein: CASSVDPGDQPQHF
clone size: -; D gene: -; J gene: TRBJ1-4; V gene: TRBV3-1/TRBV3-2; CDR3 DNA: TGTGCCAGCAGCCTCGGTTGGGGGCCAACTAATGAAAAACTGTTTTTT; CDR3 protein: CASSLGWGPTNEKLFF
clone size: -; D gene: -; J gene: TRBJ2-7; V gene: TRBV7-2; CDR3 DNA: TGTGCCAGCAGCTTAACCCCCTTTAAAGGGGAGCAGTACTTC; CDR3 protein: CASSLTPFKGEQYF
clone size: -; D gene: TRBD1; J gene: TRBJ2-2; V gene: TRBV29-1; CDR3 DNA: TGCAGCGTTGAAGGGGGGCCAGGGGGCCCTACCGGGGAGCTGTTTTTT; CDR3 protein: CSVEGGPGGPTGELFF
clone size: few; D gene: -; J gene: TRBJ1-2; V gene: TRBV20-1; CDR3 DNA: TGCAGTGCTAGCTCCTATGGCTACACCTTC; CDR3 protein: CSASSYGYTF
clone size: -; D gene: TRBD1; J gene: TRBJ1-5; V gene: TRBV28; CDR3 DNA: TGTGCCAGCGGCAGACAGGGAGATCAGCCCCAGCATTTT; CDR3 protein: CASGRQGDQPQHF
clone size: -; D gene: -; J gene: TRBJ2-1; V gene: TRBV2; CDR3 DNA: TGTGCCAGCAGTGAACAGGGTCGGGTGTCGAATGAGCAGTTCTTC; CDR3 protein: CASSEQGRVSNEQFF
clone size: -; D gene: TRBD2; J gene: TRBJ2-1; V gene: TRBV5-1; CDR3 DNA: TGCGCCAGCAGCTTAGGACTAGCGGTACCAAACTCCTACAATGAGCAGTTCTTC; CDR3 protein: CASSLGLAVPNSYNEQFF
clone size: -; D gene: -; J gene: TRBJ1-6; V gene: TRBV3-1/TRBV3-2; CDR3 DNA: TGTGCCAGCAGCCATCGGGATAAAAAAAATTCACCCCTCCACTTT; CDR3 protein: CASSHRDKKNSPLHF
clone size: -; D gene: -; J gene: TRBJ1-1; V gene: TRBV7-8; CDR3 DNA: TGTGCCAGCAGCTTAAAAGGGGCCGGGAACACTGAAGCTTTCTTT; CDR3 protein: CASSLKGAGNTEAFF
clone size: -; D gene: -; J gene: TRBJ1-2; V gene: TRBV5-1; CDR3 DNA: TGCGCCAGCAGCTTGGGGGCGACTGGGGGTTGGAGCTACACCTTC; CDR3 protein: CASSLGATGGWSYTF
clone size: -; D gene: -; J gene: TRBJ1-2; V gene: TRBV5-4; CDR3 DNA: TGTGCCAGCAGCTTGGCAGGGGCCTTCTATGGCTACACCTTC; CDR3 protein: CASSLAGAFYGYTF
clone size: -; D gene: -; J gene: TRBJ2-7; V gene: TRBV12-3/TRBV12-4; CDR3 DNA: TGTGCCAGCAGTCGAAACGGGACTCCCGAGCAGTACTTC; CDR3 protein: CASSRNGTPEQYF
clone size: once; D gene: -; J gene: TRBJ1-3; V gene: TRBV9; CDR3 DNA: TGTGCCAGCAGCGTAGAAGCCCGGGGCACTGGAAACACCATATATTTT; CDR3 protein: CASSVEARGTGNTIYF
clone size: once; D gene: TRBD1; J gene: TRBJ1-5; V gene: TRBV18; CDR3 DNA: TGTGCCAGCTCACCCCAGGGGGGGGCCTTTTCTGGCAATCAGCCCCAGCATTTT; CDR3 protein: CASSPQGGAFSGNQPQHF
clone size: -; D gene: TRBD1; J gene: TRBJ1-4; V gene: TRBV2; CDR3 DNA: TGTGCCAGCAGTGAGGGACAGGGGGCGCTGAATGAAAAACTGTTTTTT; CDR3 protein: CASSEGQGALNEKLFF
clone size: -; D gene: -; J gene: TRBJ2-5; V gene: TRBV5-8; CDR3 DNA: TGTGCCAGCAGCTTGGTACCAGGGAGGGAGACCCAGTACTTC; CDR3 protein: CASSLVPGRETQYF
clone size: -; D gene: TRBD1; J gene: TRBJ1-1; V gene: TRBV18; CDR3 DNA: TGTGCCAGCTCACCTTTCTCGACAGGGTTGAGGGGCTCTGAAGCTTTCTTT; CDR3 protein: CASSPFSTGLRGSEAFF
clone size: -; D gene: -; J gene: TRBJ1-1; V gene: TRBV30; CDR3 DNA: TGTGCCTGGAGCAGGACAGCAATTTCCACTGAAGCTTTCTTT; CDR3 protein: CAWSRTAISTEAFF
clone size: -; D gene: -; J gene: TRBJ2-1; V gene: TRBV5-1; CDR3 DNA: TGCGCCAGCAGCTTGGCCCCCGGGAGCTCCTACAATGAGCAGTTCTTC; CDR3 protein: CASSLAPGSSYNEQFF
clone size: -; D gene: TRBD1; J gene: TRBJ1-6; V gene: TRBV6-1; CDR3 DNA: TGTGCCAGCAGTGACTACAGACAGGGCGGGAATTCACCCCTCCACTTT; CDR3 protein: CASSDYRQGGNSPLHF